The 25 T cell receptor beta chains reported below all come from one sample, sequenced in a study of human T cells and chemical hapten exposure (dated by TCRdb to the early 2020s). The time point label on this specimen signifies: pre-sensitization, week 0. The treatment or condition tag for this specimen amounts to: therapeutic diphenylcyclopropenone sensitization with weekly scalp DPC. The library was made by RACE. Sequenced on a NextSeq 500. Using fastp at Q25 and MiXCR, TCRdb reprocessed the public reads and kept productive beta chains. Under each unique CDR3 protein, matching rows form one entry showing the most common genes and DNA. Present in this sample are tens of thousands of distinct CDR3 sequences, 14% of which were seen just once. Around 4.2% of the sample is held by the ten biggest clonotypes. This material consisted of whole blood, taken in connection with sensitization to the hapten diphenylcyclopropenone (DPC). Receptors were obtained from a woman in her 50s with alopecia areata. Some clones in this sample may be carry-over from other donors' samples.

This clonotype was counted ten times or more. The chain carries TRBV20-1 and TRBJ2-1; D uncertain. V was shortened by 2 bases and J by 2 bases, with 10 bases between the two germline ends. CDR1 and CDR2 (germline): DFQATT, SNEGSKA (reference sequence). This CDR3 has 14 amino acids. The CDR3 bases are TGCAGTGCTAGAACCGGGCGTACCTACAATGAGCAGTTCTTC. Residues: CSARTGRTYNEQFF.

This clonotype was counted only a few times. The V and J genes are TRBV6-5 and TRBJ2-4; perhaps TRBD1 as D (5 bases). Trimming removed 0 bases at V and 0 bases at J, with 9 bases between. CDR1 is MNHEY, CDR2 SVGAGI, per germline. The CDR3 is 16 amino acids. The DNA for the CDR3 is TGTGCCAGCAGTTACTCAGGGGCCCTAGCCAAAAACATTCAGTACTTC. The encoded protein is CASSYSGALAKNIQYF.

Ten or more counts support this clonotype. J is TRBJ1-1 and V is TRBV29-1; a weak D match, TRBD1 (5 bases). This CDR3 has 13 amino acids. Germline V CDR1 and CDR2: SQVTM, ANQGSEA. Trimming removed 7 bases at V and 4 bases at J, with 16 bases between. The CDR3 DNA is TGCAGCGCTGGACATACCTTGGGCACTGAAGCTTTCTTT. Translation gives CSAGHTLGTEAFF.

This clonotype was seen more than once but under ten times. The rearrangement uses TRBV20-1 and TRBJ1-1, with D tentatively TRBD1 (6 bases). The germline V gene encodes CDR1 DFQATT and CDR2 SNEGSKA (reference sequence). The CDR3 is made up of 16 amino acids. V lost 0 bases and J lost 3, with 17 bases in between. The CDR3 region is CSARDHMQGLDTEAFF. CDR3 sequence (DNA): TGCAGTGCTAGAGATCACATGCAGGGGTTGGACACTGAAGCTTTCTTT.

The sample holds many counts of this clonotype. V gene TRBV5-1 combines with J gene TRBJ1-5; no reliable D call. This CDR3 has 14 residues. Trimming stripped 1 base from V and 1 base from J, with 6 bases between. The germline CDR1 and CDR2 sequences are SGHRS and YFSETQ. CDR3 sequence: CASSLTGSNQPQHF. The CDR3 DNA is TGCGCCAGCAGCTTGACCGGGAGCAATCAGCCCCAGCATTTT.

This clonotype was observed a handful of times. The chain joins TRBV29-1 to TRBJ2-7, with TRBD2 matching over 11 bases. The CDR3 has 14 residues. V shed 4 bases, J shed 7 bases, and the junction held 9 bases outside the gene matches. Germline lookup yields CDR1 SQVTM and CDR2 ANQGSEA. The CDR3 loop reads CSVVATSGNWEQYF. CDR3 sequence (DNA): TGCAGCGTTGTGGCGACTAGCGGGAACTGGGAGCAGTACTTC.

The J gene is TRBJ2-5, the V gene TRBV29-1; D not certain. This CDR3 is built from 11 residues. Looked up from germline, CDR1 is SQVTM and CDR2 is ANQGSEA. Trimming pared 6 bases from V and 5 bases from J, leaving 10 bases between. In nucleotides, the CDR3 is TGCAGCGTACGGGTCGGCGAGACCCAGTACTTC. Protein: CSVRVGETQYF.

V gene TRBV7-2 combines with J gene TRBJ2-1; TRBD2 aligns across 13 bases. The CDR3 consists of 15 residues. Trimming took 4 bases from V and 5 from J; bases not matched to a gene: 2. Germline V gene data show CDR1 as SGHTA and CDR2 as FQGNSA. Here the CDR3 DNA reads TGTGCCAGCAGCTGGGGACTAGCGGGACACAATGAGCAGTTCTTC. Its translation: CASSWGLAGHNEQFF.

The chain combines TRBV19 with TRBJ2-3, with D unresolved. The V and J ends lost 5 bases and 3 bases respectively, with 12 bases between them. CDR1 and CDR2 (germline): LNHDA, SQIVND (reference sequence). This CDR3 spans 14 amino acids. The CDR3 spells CASSLKGSTDTQYF. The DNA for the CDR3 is TGTGCCAGTAGTCTTAAAGGGTCGACAGATACGCAGTATTTT.

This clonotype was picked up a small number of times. The CDR3 DNA sequence: TGTGCCAGCAGCACCCCAACCCTGCGGCTTTCCTACAATGAGCAGTTCTTC. Translating it yields CASSTPTLRLSYNEQFF. The J gene is TRBJ2-1, the V gene TRBV7-2, with D uncertain. V was cut by 5 bases and J by 1 base, with 18 bases left in between. The CDR3 is 17 amino acids. CDR1 SGHTA and CDR2 FQGNSA come from the germline V gene.

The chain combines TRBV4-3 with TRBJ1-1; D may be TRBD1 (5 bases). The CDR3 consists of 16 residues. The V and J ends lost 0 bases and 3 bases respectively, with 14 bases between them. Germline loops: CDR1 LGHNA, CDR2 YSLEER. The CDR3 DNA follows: TGCGCCAGCAGCCAAGATGGTACAGACAGACACACTGAAGCTTTCTTT. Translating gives CASSQDGTDRHTEAFF.

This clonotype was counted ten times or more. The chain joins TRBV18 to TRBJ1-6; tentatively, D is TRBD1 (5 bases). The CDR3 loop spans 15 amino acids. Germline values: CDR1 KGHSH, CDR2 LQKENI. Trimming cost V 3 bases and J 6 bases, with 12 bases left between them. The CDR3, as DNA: TGTGCCAGCTCACCCCGAGAGGGGATTAATTCACCCCTCCACTTT. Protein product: CASSPREGINSPLHF.

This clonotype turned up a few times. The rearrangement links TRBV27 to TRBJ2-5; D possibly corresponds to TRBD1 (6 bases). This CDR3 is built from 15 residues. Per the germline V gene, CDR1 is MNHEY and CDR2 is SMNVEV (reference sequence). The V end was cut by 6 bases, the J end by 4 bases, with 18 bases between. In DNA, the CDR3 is TGTGCCAGCAGCCGTCTAACAGGGTCCGCAGAGACCCAGTACTTC. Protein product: CASSRLTGSAETQYF.

CDR3 amino acids: CASSLELGRRANEQFF. The CDR3 DNA reads as TGTGCCAGCAGCTTGGAGTTGGGGAGGAGGGCCAATGAGCAGTTCTTC. This chain links TRBV5-4 with TRBJ2-1; weak D call: TRBD2 (6 bases). This CDR3 region has 16 residues. CDR1 is SGHNT, CDR2 YYREEE, per germline (reference sequence). The V end was cut by 0 bases, the J end by 6 bases, with 16 bases between.

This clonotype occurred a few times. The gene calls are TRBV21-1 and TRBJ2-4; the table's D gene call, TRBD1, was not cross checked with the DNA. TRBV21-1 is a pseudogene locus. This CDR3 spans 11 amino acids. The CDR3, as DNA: TGTGCCAGCAGCATCCGCGGGACGAAATCCTTC. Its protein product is CASSIRGTKSF.

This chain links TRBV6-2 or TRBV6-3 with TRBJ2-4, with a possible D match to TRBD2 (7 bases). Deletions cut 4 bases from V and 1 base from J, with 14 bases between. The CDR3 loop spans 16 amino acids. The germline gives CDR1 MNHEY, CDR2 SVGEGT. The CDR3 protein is CASSLQGGGAKNIQYF. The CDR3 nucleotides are TGTGCCAGCAGTTTGCAGGGAGGGGGGGCCAAAAACATTCAGTACTTC.

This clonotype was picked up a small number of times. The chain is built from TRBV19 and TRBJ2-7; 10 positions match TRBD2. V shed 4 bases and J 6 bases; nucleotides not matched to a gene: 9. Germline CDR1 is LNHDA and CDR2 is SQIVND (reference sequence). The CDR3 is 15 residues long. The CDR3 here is CASSRETSGVIEQYF. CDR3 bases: TGTGCCAGTAGTAGGGAAACTAGCGGGGTGATCGAGCAGTACTTC.

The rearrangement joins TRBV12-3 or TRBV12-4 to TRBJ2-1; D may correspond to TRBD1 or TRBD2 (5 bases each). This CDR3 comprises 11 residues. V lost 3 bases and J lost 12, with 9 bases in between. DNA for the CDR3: TGTGCCAGCAGTTTCAGGGCGGGGCAGTTCTTC. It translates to CASSFRAGQFF.

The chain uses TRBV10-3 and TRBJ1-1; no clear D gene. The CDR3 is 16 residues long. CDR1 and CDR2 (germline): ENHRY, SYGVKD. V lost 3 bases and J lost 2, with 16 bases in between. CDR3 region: CAISDPPGSFNTEAFF. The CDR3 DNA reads TGTGCCATCAGTGACCCCCCCGGTTCATTCAACACTGAAGCTTTCTTT.

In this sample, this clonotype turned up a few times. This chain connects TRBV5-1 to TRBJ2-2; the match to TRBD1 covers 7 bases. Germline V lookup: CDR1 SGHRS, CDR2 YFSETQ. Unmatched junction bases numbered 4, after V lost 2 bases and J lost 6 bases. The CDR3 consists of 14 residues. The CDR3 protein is CASSFPQGAGELFF. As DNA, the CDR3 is TGCGCCAGCAGCTTTCCCCAGGGGGCCGGGGAGCTGTTTTTT. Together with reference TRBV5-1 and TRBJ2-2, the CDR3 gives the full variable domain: KAGVTQTPRYLIKTRGQQVTLSCSPISGHRSVSWYQQTPGQGLQFLFEYFSETQRNKGNFPGRFSGRQFSNSRSEMNVSTLELGDSALYLCASSFPQGAGELFFGEGSRLTVL.

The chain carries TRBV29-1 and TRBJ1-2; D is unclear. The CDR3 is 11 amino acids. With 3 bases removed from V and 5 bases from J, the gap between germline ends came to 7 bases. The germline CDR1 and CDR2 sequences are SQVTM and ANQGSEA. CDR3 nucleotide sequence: TGCAGCGTTGAGGGAGTTTATGGCTACACCTTC. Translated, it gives CSVEGVYGYTF.

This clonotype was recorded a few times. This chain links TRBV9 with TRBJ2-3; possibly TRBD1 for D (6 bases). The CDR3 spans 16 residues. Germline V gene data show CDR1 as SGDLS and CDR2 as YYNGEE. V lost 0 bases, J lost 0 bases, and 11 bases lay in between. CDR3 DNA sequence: TGTGCCAGCAGCGTAGGTGGGGGCTGGAGCACAGATACGCAGTATTTT. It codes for CASSVGGGWSTDTQYF.

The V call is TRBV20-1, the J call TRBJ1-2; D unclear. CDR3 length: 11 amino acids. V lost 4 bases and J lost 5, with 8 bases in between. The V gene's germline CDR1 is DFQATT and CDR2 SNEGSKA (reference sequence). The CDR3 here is CSANTDYGYTF. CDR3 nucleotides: TGCAGTGCTAACACGGATTATGGCTACACCTTC.

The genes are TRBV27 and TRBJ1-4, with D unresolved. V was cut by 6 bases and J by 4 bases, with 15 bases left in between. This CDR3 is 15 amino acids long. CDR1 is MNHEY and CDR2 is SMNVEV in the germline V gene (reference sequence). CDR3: CASRALVRINEKLFF. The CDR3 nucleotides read TGTGCCAGCAGGGCTCTGGTCCGGATTAATGAAAAACTGTTTTTT.

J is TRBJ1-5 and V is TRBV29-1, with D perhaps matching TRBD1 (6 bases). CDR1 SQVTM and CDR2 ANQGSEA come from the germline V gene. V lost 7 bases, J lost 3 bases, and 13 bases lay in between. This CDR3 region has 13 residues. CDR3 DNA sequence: TGCAGCGCGGCGGACAGAGTCAATCAGCCCCAGCATTTT. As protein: CSAADRVNQPQHF.